These T cell receptor beta chains were read from a single sample in a study of T-cell memory formation after mild COVID-19. Each CDR3 protein gets one entry after TCRdb re-called the 5' RACE reads with MiXCR. Of 100,000 to 150,000 distinct CDR3 sequences listed, approximately 5.9% are singletons. Source material: PBMCs or a T cell subset sorted from them (not recorded which). The receptors stem from an adult woman who had mild COVID-19 (a few samples of this study predate the infection). Cell type and time point are not known. Both conserved end residues are trimmed from each CDR3. The order of the fields is CDR3 protein, CDR3 length, V gene.

CDR3 protein: ASSYRQETQY
CDR3 length: 10
V gene: TRBV7-2

CDR3 protein: SAGRRAEKLF
CDR3 length: 10
V gene: TRBV20-1

CDR3 protein: ASSPPGNEKLF
CDR3 length: 11
V gene: TRBV18

CDR3 protein: ASSLSAGVNTEAF
CDR3 length: 13
V gene: TRBV28

CDR3 protein: ASSPARDTKETQY
CDR3 length: 13
V gene: TRBV12-3/TRBV12-4

CDR3 protein: SAAGEPQH
CDR3 length: 8
V gene: TRBV20-1

CDR3 protein: ASSRGPNEQF
CDR3 length: 10
V gene: TRBV6-5

CDR3 protein: ASSSPSGTGSAEAF
CDR3 length: 14
V gene: TRBV11-2

CDR3 protein: ASSATSVAYEQY
CDR3 length: 12
V gene: TRBV5-1

CDR3 protein: AISESGPGEQY
CDR3 length: 11
V gene: TRBV10-3

CDR3 protein: ASSLVRDPYEQY
CDR3 length: 12
V gene: TRBV5-1

CDR3 protein: ATSDSFRGRYEQY
CDR3 length: 13
V gene: TRBV24-1

CDR3 protein: ASSLGARLPQETQY
CDR3 length: 14
V gene: TRBV7-2

CDR3 protein: ASSPEVREAPQH
CDR3 length: 12
V gene: TRBV4-3

CDR3 protein: ASSLVRTYRESRGTEAF
CDR3 length: 17
V gene: TRBV12-3/TRBV12-4

CDR3 protein: ASSVSISRNLETQY
CDR3 length: 14
V gene: TRBV11-2

CDR3 protein: ASRREGTAGELF
CDR3 length: 12
V gene: TRBV2

CDR3 protein: ASSGQGGEYEQY
CDR3 length: 12
V gene: TRBV19

CDR3 protein: ASSLHRNRGSNTEAF
CDR3 length: 15
V gene: TRBV5-1

CDR3 protein: ASSLGGTLYTDTQY
CDR3 length: 14
V gene: TRBV7-2

CDR3 protein: ASSRLAGSTDTQY
CDR3 length: 13
V gene: TRBV19

CDR3 protein: ASSESYGGSYNEQF
CDR3 length: 14
V gene: TRBV6-1

CDR3 protein: ASSQTLLAGAGELF
CDR3 length: 14
V gene: TRBV4-3

CDR3 protein: AISEPLAATYEQY
CDR3 length: 13
V gene: TRBV10-3

CDR3 protein: ASSFYPAGARNEQF
CDR3 length: 14
V gene: TRBV27

CDR3 protein: ASSPGQGADNEQF
CDR3 length: 13
V gene: TRBV18

CDR3 protein: ASSLTSGSTEAF
CDR3 length: 12
V gene: TRBV7-3

CDR3 protein: ASSPDSYTEAF
CDR3 length: 11
V gene: TRBV12-3/TRBV12-4

CDR3 protein: AISGISDTQY
CDR3 length: 10
V gene: TRBV10-3

CDR3 protein: ASSFTLDTGSRPRDTEAF
CDR3 length: 18
V gene: TRBV12-3/TRBV12-4

CDR3 protein: ASSGGRGRLNEQF
CDR3 length: 13
V gene: TRBV6-1

CDR3 protein: ASSRTGQGVFSGANVLT
CDR3 length: 17
V gene: TRBV7-9

CDR3 protein: SGSRGSSGNTIY
CDR3 length: 12
V gene: TRBV29-1

CDR3 protein: ATSDFGQHNEQF
CDR3 length: 12
V gene: TRBV24-1